Following are 7 T cell receptor beta chains from one sample sequenced in a study of CD4 and CD8 cells across lung adenocarcinoma regions. In TCRdb, the PCR reads were re-called with MiXCR into one record per CDR3 protein. The sample has about 27,000 distinct CDR3 sequences; about 50% are singletons. Sequenced: CD8+ T cells from the center of a lung tumor. Every receptor here comes from a male donor with lung adenocarcinoma. The CD4 and CD8 labels of this study may be unreliable.

Worth noting for this clonotype: The junction does not match germline at one end; this may be a read error. The V gene is TRBV6-5, the J gene TRBJ2-4; perhaps TRBD1 as D (5 bases). CDR1 is MNHEY and CDR2 is SVGAGI in the germline V gene. The CDR3 covers 16 residues. CDR3 loop: CASSYSGLVAKDIQYF. CDR3 DNA: TGTGCCAGCAGTTACTCGGGGCTCGTCGCCAAAGACATTCAGTATTTC.

Only a few counts were recorded for this clonotype. The rearrangement joins TRBV6-1 to TRBJ1-5; no clear D gene. This CDR3 is built from 14 residues. Germline CDR1 and CDR2: MNHNS and SASEGT. Between the trimmed V and J ends, which lost 6 bases and 0 bases, there was a span of 9 bases. CDR3 protein: CASRDGVSNQPQHF. The DNA of the CDR3 is TGTGCCAGCAGAGACGGGGTTAGCAATCAGCCCCAGCATTTT.

V and J are TRBV5-1 and TRBJ2-2; D gene uncertain. The V end lost 1 base, the J end lost 6 bases, and 13 bases lay between the germline ends. The length of the CDR3 is 15 residues. Germline V lookup: CDR1 SGHRS, CDR2 YFSETQ. The CDR3 loop is CASSLQRPPAGELFF. DNA of the CDR3: TGCGCCAGCAGCTTGCAAAGGCCCCCAGCCGGGGAGCTGTTTTTT.

The chain couples TRBV9 to TRBJ2-1; 8 bases match TRBD2. The CDR3 consists of 14 residues. The germline V gene encodes CDR1 SGDLS and CDR2 YYNGEE. The V segment lost 2 bases and the J segment 9 bases; nucleotides outside the gene matches: 7. CDR3 sequence reads: CASSVGSGTSEQFF. For the CDR3, the DNA is TGTGCCAGCAGCGTCGGAAGCGGGACTAGTGAGCAGTTCTTC.

For this clonotype: The junction and the germline gene differ at one end; a read error may be behind it. This CDR3 reads CARSFGGRDTETQYF. CDR3 in DNA: TGTGCCAGGAGCTTCGGGGGGCGGGACACAGAGACGCAGTATTTC. This chain joins TRBV11-2 and TRBJ2-3; TRBD2 might be the D (7 bases). The CDR3 extends over 15 amino acids. CDR1 and CDR2 (germline): SGHAT, FQNNGV.

Details on this clonotype: Germline and junction disagree at one end, which may indicate a read error. Written as DNA, the CDR3 is TGTGTCAGCCGCGTCTCGGGCCAGAAGGCCACAGATACGCAGTATTTC. Its protein product is CVSRVSGQKATDTQYF. The chain links TRBV6-1 to TRBJ2-3, with D unresolved. This CDR3 spans 16 amino acids. Germline V CDR1 and CDR2: MNHNS, SASEGT.

This rearrangement joins TRBV6-1 to TRBJ2-1; D uncertain. The CDR3 length is 13 residues. The V gene lost 5 bases and the J gene lost 6 bases, with 11 bases spanning the gap. The germline CDR1 and CDR2 sequences are MNHNS and SASEGT. CDR3 sequence: CASSLSATNEQFF. The CDR3 DNA reads as TGTGCCAGCAGTCTGAGCGCCACCAATGAGCAGTTCTTC.